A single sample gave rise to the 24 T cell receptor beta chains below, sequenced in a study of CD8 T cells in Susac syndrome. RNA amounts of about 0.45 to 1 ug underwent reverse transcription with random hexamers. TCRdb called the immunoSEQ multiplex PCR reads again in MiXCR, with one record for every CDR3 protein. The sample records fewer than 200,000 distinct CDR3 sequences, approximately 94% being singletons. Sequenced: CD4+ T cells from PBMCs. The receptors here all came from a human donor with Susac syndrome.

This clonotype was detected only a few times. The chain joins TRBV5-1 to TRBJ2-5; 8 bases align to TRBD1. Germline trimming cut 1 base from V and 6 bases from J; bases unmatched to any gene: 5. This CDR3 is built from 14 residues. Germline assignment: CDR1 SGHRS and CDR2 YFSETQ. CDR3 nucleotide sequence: TGCGCCAGCAGCTTGTCGACAGGGGAACAGACCCAGTACTTC. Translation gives CASSLSTGEQTQYF.

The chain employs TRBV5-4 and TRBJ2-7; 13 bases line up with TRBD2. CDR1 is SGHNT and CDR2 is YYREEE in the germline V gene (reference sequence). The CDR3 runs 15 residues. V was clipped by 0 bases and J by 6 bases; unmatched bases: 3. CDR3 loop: CASSLGGLAGTEQYF. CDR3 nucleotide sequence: TGTGCCAGCAGCTTGGGGGGACTAGCGGGGACCGAGCAGTACTTC.

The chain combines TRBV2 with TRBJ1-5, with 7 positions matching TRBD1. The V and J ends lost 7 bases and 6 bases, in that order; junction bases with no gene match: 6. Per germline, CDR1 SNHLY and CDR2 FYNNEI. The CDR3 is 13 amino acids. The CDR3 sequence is CASKGGGSQPQHF. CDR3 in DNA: TGTGCCAGCAAAGGAGGGGGCAGTCAGCCCCAGCATTTT.

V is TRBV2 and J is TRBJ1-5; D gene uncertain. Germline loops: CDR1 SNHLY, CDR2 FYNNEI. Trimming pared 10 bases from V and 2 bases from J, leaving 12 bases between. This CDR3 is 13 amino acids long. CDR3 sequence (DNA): TGTGCCACAAGAACAGAGGGCAATCAGCCCCAGCATTTT. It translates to CATRTEGNQPQHF.

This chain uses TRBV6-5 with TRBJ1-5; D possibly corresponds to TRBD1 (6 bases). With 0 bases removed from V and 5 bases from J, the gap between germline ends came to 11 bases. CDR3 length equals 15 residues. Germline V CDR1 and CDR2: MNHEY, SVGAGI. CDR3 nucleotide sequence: TGTGCCAGCAGTTACTCCAGGGGCGCGTATCAGCCCCAGCATTTT. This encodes CASSYSRGAYQPQHF.

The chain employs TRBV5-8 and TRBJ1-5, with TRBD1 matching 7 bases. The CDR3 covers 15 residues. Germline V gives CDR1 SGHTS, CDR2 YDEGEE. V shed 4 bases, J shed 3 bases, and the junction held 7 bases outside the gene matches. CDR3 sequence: CASSPGRGPNQPQHF. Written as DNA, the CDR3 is TGTGCCAGCAGCCCCGGGAGGGGGCCCAATCAGCCCCAGCATTTT.

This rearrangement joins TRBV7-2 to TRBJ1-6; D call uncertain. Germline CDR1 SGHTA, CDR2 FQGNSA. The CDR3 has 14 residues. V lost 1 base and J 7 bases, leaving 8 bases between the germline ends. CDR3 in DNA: TGTGCCAGCAGCTTAGTGATGGGGAATTCACCCCTCCACTTT. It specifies CASSLVMGNSPLHF.

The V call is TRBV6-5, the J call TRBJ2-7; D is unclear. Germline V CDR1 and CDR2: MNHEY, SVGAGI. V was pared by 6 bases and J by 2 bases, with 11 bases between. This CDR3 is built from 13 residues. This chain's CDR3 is CASRGRLTYEQYF. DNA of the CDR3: TGTGCCAGCAGGGGCCGGCTGACCTACGAGCAGTACTTC.

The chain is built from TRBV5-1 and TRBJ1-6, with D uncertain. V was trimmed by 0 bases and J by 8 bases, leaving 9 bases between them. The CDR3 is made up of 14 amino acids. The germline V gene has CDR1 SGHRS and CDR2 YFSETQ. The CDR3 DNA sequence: TGCGCCAGCAGCTTGGCCTTAGAATATTCACCCCTCCACTTT. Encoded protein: CASSLALEYSPLHF.

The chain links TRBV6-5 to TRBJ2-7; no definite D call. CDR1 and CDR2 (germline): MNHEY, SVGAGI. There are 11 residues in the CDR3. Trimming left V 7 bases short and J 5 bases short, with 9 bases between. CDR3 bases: TGTGCCAGCAAGAGGAGTGACGAGCAGTACTTC. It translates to CASKRSDEQYF.

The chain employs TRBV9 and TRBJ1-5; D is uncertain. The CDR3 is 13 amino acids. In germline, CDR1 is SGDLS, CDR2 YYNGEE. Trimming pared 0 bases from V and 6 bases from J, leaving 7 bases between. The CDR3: CASSVDPSQPQHF. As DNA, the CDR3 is TGTGCCAGCAGCGTAGACCCGAGTCAGCCCCAGCATTTT.

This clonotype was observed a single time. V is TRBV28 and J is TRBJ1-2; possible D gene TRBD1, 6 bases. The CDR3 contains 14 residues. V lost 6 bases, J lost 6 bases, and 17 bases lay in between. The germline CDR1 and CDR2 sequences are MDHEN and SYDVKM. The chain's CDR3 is CASSFRGGRDGYTF. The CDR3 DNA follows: TGTGCCAGCAGCTTTAGGGGGGGGCGTGATGGCTACACCTTC.

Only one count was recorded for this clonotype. The CDR3 DNA follows: TGTGCCAGCAGTTACGAGAGGACAGGGGGCTTCCCGGCCACAGATACGCAGTATTTT. Protein sequence: CASSYERTGGFPATDTQYF. The gene calls are TRBV6-5 and TRBJ2-3, with 11 bases that match TRBD1. V gave up 2 bases and J gave up 2 bases; unmatched junction bases: 12. The V gene's germline CDR1 is MNHEY and CDR2 SVGAGI. The CDR3 runs 19 residues.

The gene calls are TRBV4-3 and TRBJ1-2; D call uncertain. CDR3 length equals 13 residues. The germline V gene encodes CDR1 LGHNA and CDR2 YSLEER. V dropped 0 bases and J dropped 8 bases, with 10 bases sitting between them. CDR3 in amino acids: CASSQDPKSGYTF. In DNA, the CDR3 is TGCGCCAGCAGCCAAGATCCCAAGTCGGGCTACACCTTC.

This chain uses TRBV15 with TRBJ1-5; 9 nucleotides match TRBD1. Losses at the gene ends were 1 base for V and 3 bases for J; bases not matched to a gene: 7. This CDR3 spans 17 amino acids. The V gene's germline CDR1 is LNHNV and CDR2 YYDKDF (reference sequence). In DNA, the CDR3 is TGTGCCACCAGCAGAGTCTCCGGGACAGGGTCCAATCAGCCCCAGCATTTT. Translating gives CATSRVSGTGSNQPQHF. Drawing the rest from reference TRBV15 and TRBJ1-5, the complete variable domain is DAMVIQNPRYQVTQFGKPVTLSCSQTLNHNVMYWYQQKSSQAPKLLFHYYDKDFNNEADTPDNFQSRRPNTSFCFLDIRSPGLGDTAMYLCATSRVSGTGSNQPQHFGDGTRLSIL.

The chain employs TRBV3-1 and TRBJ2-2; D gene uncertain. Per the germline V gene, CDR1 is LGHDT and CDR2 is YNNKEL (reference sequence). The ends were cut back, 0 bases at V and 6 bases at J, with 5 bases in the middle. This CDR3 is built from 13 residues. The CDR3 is CASSQESAGELFF. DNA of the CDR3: TGTGCCAGCAGCCAAGAATCTGCCGGGGAGCTGTTTTTT. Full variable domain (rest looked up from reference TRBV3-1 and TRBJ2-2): DTAVSQTPKYLVTQMGNDKSIKCEQNLGHDTMYWYKQDSKKFLKIMFSYNNKELIINETVPNRFSPKSPDKAHLNLHINSLELGDSAVYFCASSQESAGELFFGEGSRLTVL.

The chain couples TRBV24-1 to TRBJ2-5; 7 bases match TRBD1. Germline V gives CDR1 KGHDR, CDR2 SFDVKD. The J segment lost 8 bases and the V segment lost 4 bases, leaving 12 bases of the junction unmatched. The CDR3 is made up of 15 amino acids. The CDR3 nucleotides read TGTGCCACCAGTGACCCGGGGACAGACGGTGAAACCCAGTACTTC. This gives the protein CATSDPGTDGETQYF.

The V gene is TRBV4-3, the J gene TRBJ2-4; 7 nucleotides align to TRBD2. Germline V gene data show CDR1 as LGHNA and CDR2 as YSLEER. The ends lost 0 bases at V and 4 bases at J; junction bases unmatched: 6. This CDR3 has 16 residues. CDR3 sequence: CASSQDLAGEKNIQYF. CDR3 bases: TGCGCCAGCAGCCAAGATCTGGCGGGGGAGAAAAACATTCAGTACTTC.

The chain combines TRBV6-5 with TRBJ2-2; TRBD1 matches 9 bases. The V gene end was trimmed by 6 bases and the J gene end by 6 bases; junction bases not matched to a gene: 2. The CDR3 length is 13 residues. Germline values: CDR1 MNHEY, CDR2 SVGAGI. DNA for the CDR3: TGTGCCAGCAGATGGACAGGGGCCGGGGAGCTGTTTTTT. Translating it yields CASRWTGAGELFF.

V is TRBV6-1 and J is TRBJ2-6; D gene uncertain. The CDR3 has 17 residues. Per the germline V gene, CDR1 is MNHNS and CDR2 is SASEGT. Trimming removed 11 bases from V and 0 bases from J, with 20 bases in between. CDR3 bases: TGTGCCCACTCTCGGACGGTGCGTGACTCTGGGGCCAACGTCCTGACTTTC. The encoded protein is CAHSRTVRDSGANVLTF.

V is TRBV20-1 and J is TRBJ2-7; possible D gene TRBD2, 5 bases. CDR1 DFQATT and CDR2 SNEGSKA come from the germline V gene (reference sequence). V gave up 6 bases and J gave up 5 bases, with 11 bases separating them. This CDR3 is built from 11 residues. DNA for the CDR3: TGCAGTGCCGGGATAGGCGACGAGCAGTACTTC. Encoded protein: CSAGIGDEQYF.

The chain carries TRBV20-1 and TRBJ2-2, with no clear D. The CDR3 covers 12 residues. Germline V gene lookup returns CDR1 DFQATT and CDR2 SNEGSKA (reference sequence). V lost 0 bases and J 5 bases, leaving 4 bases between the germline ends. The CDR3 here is CSAREGTGELFF. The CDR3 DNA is TGCAGTGCTAGAGAGGGGACCGGGGAGCTGTTTTTT.

The CDR3 sequence is CASSVGQHLSYEQYF. CDR3 nucleotides: TGTGCCAGCAGCGTAGGCCAGCATCTCTCCTACGAGCAGTACTTC. The chain has TRBV9 and TRBJ2-7; D is unclear. V was cut by 0 bases and J by 0 bases, with 10 bases left in between. There are 15 residues in the CDR3. The germline CDR1 and CDR2 sequences are SGDLS and YYNGEE.

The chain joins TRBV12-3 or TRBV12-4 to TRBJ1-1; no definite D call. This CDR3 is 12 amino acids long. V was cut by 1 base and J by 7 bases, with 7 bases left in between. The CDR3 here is CASSLGHFEAFF. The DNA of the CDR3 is TGTGCCAGCAGTTTAGGACACTTTGAAGCTTTCTTT.